These 26 T cell receptor beta chains originate from one sample sequenced in a study of CXCR3-negative and CXCR3-positive naive CD8 T cells. General study points: CXCR3-negative naive cells had less hydrophobic TRB CDR3s than did CXCR3-positive naive cells.

The TRB libraries of cDNA were built by UMI-labeled 5' RACE. Each CDR3 protein gets one entry in TCRdb, which reprocessed the 5' RACE reads and gives no DNA. The repertoire table contains about 110,000 distinct CDR3 sequences. The antigens for these receptors are not known. Sequenced sample: naive CXCR3+ CD8+ T cells from blood. Subset of the sample: CD45RO-CCR7+CD27+CD95- naive CD8+ T cells expressing CXCR3 (TNR3+). These receptors were collected from a human donor in good health. Some clones in this sample may be carry-over from other donors' samples.

V and J are TRBV30 and TRBJ1-2; TCRdb selects TRBD1, and the lack of DNA leaves this call unchecked. CDR3 length: 12 amino acids. Germline-derived CDR1 and CDR2 are GTSNPN and SVGIG (reference sequence). CDR3 sequence: CAWSGPSYGYTF.

This chain links TRBV5-6 with TRBJ2-3; TCRdb proposes TRBD1, but this gene call is untestable without DNA. The CDR3 is 17 residues long. Germline V CDR1 and CDR2: SGHDT, YYEEEE. CDR3 protein: CASSQGVSAISTDTQYF.

The chain links TRBV5-1 to TRBJ2-2; the TCRdb D gene call, TRBD1, has no DNA to confirm it. The CDR3 consists of 14 residues. CDR1 and CDR2 (germline): SGHRS, YFSETQ. This chain's CDR3 is CASRPDRDTGELFF.

The CDR3: CASSLQGAGFQPQHF. J is TRBJ1-5 and V is TRBV28; TCRdb designates TRBD1, a call that cannot be tested without DNA. The CDR3 runs 15 residues. The germline CDR1 and CDR2 sequences are MDHEN and SYDVKM.

This sequence joins TRBV30 and TRBJ2-2. The length of the CDR3 is 13 residues. In germline, CDR1 is GTSNPN, CDR2 SVGIG (reference sequence). CDR3 sequence reads: CAWSVGNTGELFF.

This rearrangement joins TRBV7-9 to TRBJ2-2; the D call of TRBD1 rests on TCRdb alone, since no DNA is present to check it. The CDR3 has 17 amino acids. CDR1 and CDR2 from the germline V gene are SEHNR and FQNEAQ (reference sequence). Here the CDR3 reads CASSALPGQTNTGELFF.

The chain links TRBV14 to TRBJ2-3; TCRdb's D call of TRBD1 is untestable without DNA. The CDR3 is made up of 16 amino acids. From germline, CDR1 is SGHDN and CDR2 FVKESK. The chain's CDR3 is CASSHPTGDRADTQYF.

The V gene is TRBV28, the J gene TRBJ2-7; the TRBD2 assignment by TCRdb is unverifiable without DNA. In germline, CDR1 is MDHEN, CDR2 SYDVKM. The CDR3 covers 16 residues. The CDR3 protein is CASSPTQSALSYEQYF.

The genes are TRBV6-1 and TRBJ2-1; TCRdb proposes TRBD1, but this gene call is untestable without DNA. This CDR3 is built from 13 residues. Germline loops: CDR1 MNHNS, CDR2 SASEGT. The CDR3 here is CASRPQGANEQFF.

The chain is built from TRBV7-3 and TRBJ2-1. The V gene's germline CDR1 is SGHTA and CDR2 FQGTGA. The CDR3 runs to 11 residues. CDR3 region: CASSLVVEQFF. Variable domain in full (rest from reference TRBV7-3 and TRBJ2-1): GAGVSQTPSNKVTEKGKYVELRCDPISGHTALYWYRQSLGQGPEFLIYFQGTGAADDSGLPNDRFFAVRPEGSVSTLKIQRTERGDSAVYLCASSLVVEQFFGPGTRLTVL.

The chain employs TRBV7-9 and TRBJ2-5; as DNA is missing, the TRBD2 call by TCRdb cannot be tested. The CDR3 covers 13 residues. Germline V gene sequence: CDR1 SEHNR, CDR2 FQNEAQ (reference sequence). The chain's CDR3 is CASSLQEEETQYF. The full variable domain, with the rest looked up from reference TRBV7-9 and TRBJ2-5, is DTGVSQNPRHKITKRGQNVTFRCDPISEHNRLYWYRQTLGQGPEFLTYFQNEAQLEKSRLLSDRFSAERPKGSFSTLEIQRTEQGDSAMYLCASSLQEEETQYFGPGTRLLVL.

CDR3 region: CASSLAGQGSDEQYF. The chain uses TRBV13 and TRBJ2-7; TCRdb returns TRBD1, unconfirmable since there is no DNA. The germline V gene encodes CDR1 PRHDT and CDR2 FYEKMQ (reference sequence). The CDR3 runs 15 residues.

This sequence joins TRBV29-1 and TRBJ2-3. Per the germline V gene, CDR1 is SQVTM and CDR2 is ANQGSEA. CDR3 size: 12 residues. This chain's CDR3 is CSVLGGTDTQYF.

The chain uses TRBV29-1 and TRBJ2-1. This CDR3 has 13 residues. Germline-derived CDR1 and CDR2 are SQVTM and ANQGSEA. The CDR3 loop is CSVEGAAGNEQFF.

The chain's CDR3 is CASSSGASSEQYF. The gene calls are TRBV7-3 and TRBJ2-7; TCRdb's D call of TRBD1 is untestable without DNA. Per the germline V gene, CDR1 is SGHTA and CDR2 is FQGTGA. This CDR3 region has 13 residues.

The rearrangement joins TRBV11-2 to TRBJ2-1. CDR1 and CDR2 from the germline V gene are SGHAT and FQNNGV. The length of the CDR3 is 12 residues. The CDR3 here is CASSLEGSEQFF.

The V gene is TRBV7-3, the J gene TRBJ2-5; TCRdb selects TRBD1, and the lack of DNA leaves this call unchecked. The CDR3 has 13 amino acids. Germline CDR1 is SGHTA and CDR2 is FQGTGA. CDR3 region: CASGTEGAETQYF.

The chain recombines TRBV29-1 with TRBJ2-2; as DNA is missing, the TRBD2 call by TCRdb cannot be tested. The CDR3 is 13 amino acids. CDR1 and CDR2 (germline): SQVTM, ANQGSEA. CDR3 sequence: CSVFSAGVGELFF.

V is TRBV6-5 and J is TRBJ2-1; TCRdb indicates TRBD2, and absent DNA this call remains unverified. Per the germline V gene, CDR1 is MNHEY and CDR2 is SVGAGI. There are 15 residues in the CDR3. The CDR3 reads CASSPSVSGYNEQFF.

The V call is TRBV6-4, the J call TRBJ2-1; there is no DNA to check the TCRdb D call of TRBD2. Germline loops: CDR1 MRHNA, CDR2 SNTAGT. The CDR3 is made up of 16 amino acids. Here the CDR3 reads CASSTGTQGTYNEQFF.

This rearrangement joins TRBV5-1 to TRBJ2-1; no DNA is available, so the TRBD1 call from TCRdb remains unchecked. CDR1 SGHRS and CDR2 YFSETQ come from the germline V gene. This CDR3 spans 20 amino acids. CDR3 sequence reads: CASSLARPGNAGSPYNEQFF.

The V call is TRBV29-1, the J call TRBJ2-1; TCRdb's D call, TRBD1, is unchecked because there is no DNA. The CDR3 is 14 residues long. Germline CDR1 SQVTM, CDR2 ANQGSEA. The CDR3 reads CSAEGGRDYNEQFF.

V usage is TRBV9 and J usage is TRBJ2-1. CDR1 is SGDLS and CDR2 is YYNGEE in the germline V gene. This CDR3 contains 16 residues. Here the CDR3 reads CASSLIAELSYNEQFF.

This sequence joins TRBV21-1 and TRBJ2-7. TRBV21-1 is flagged as a pseudogene. This CDR3 is built from 16 residues. CDR3 residues: CASSFGSVAMFCEQYF.

CDR3 region: CASSLNLEAYEQYF. This chain links TRBV7-7 with TRBJ2-7. The CDR3 covers 14 residues. From germline, CDR1 is SSHAT and CDR2 FNYEAQ (reference sequence). Full variable domain (rest looked up from reference TRBV7-7 and TRBJ2-7): GAGVSQSPRYKVTKRGQDVTLRCDPISSHATLYWYQQALGQGPEFLTYFNYEAQPDKSGLPSDRFSAERPEGSISTLTIQRTEQRDSAMYRCASSLNLEAYEQYFGPGTRLTVT.

The chain carries TRBV6-5 and TRBJ2-7; TCRdb picks TRBD2, but there is no DNA to check that call. Germline assignment: CDR1 MNHEY and CDR2 SVGAGI. The CDR3 spans 18 residues. Here the CDR3 reads CASSSDRASRNYYYEQYF.